This entry features one T cell receptor beta chain sequence. This sample is drawn from a study of shared clonotypes between healthy human individuals. Looking at the study overall: Plates per donor: three CD4 naive, three CD4 memory, two CD8 naive, one CD8 memory.

The test was conducted at deep level. Clones were sequenced by immunoSEQ multiplex PCR, and TCRdb holds only the in-frame ones, with some missing. The repertoire includes around 2,000,000 clones, around 96% of them detected once, and 0.95% to 1.5% sits in the top ten. Terminally differentiated effector memory CD45RA+ cells were left out of the naive CD8 fraction, which was CD45RO-negative and positively selected for CCR7. Caucasian adults living in Nashville, Tennessee, provided all samples. This TCR was recovered from a man aged 18 to 35 in good health. Specimen: naive CD8+ T cells sorted from blood.

The DNA of the CDR3 is TGTGCCAGCAGCTTCTTCGCTGGAGAGCAGTACTTC. This translates into CASSFFAGEQYF. The chain is built from TRBV5-4 and TRBJ2-7; D unresolved. The CDR3 sequence is 12 residues long. V was pared by 2 bases and J by 7 bases, with 10 bases between. The V gene's germline CDR1 is SGHNT and CDR2 YYREEE (reference sequence).